The sequence of this T cell receptor beta chain was determined in a study of control samples from healthy donors and cancer patients (dated by TCRdb to 2018 to 2021). V lost 5 bases and J lost 8 bases, and the count of bases not matched to a germline gene is 16. From a lookup of the germline V gene (reference sequence), CDR1 and CDR2 are SEHNR and FQNEAQ. Inclusive of the bounding cysteine and phenylalanine, the CDR3 is 16 residues long. The entry retains the CDR3 DNA only, 48 bases that are in frame from base 1. The method was the immunoSEQ multiplex PCR assay. Held by TCRdb, this immuneACCESS table contains in-frame sequences only and omits some clones. Under half of the omission traces to an unresolved V gene where checked; the cause of the rest is unknown. The sample table lists about 120,000 clones, about 89% of them with a count of one. Of the sample, around 3% falls within the top ten clones.

Concerning this clone: No cognate antigen has been identified for it. The input lacks base qualities; no much larger clone sits a single base away.

The source material was blood. The chain links TRBV7-9 with TRBJ1-1; TRBD1 aligns with 8 central bases. This receptor was taken from a man aged 55-75 years in good health. The nucleotide sequence is given as TGTGCCAGCAGCAGTCGACAGGGGATCCTAAAGGCGGAAGCTTTCTTT. The resulting protein is CASSSRQGILKAEAFF. Reference TRBV7-9 and TRBJ1-1 proteins supply the regions before and after the CDR3; the full variable domain is: DTGVSQNPRHKITKRGQNVTFRCDPISEHNRLYWYRQTLGQGPEFLTYFQNEAQLEKSRLLSDRFSAERPKGSFSTLEIQRTEQGDSAMYLCASSSRQGILKAEAFFGQGTRLTVV.